The present entry profiles one TCR beta chain with its context. The antigen it recognizes is unknown. No base-level quality is on record; no much larger clone is a single base apart. These data originate in a study of cytomegalovirus exposure and HLA in healthy donors (dated by TCRdb to 2016 to 2017). For context, the study as a whole: According to a later analysis, one platform produced both the approximately 110 validation repertoires and the 666 repertoires of the first cohort. The study aimed to test whether cataloging public T cell receptors could reveal signatures of past pathogen exposure. In addition to the first cohort of 666 subjects, a separate validation cohort of some 120 different subjects was used. To predict cytomegalovirus infection status, the study combined high-throughput TCR immunosequencing, statistical association of individual TCRs with disease status, and machine learning. Results the study describes overall, beyond this receptor: Three of the identified cytomegalovirus-associated TCR beta chains were confirmed in vitro to be specific for cytomegalovirus antigens. The classifier was reported to diagnose cytomegalovirus status with high specificity and sensitivity in both the original cohort and the validation cohort. In the study, approximately 160 TCR beta chains were listed as associated with cytomegalovirus. It was suggested by the authors that the approach could potentially be generalized to other disease states and immunological phenotypes. The validation cohort had no HLA typing available for a later analysis, so co-occurrence within that cohort was assessed over all 120 or so repertoires. Most TCR sequences were observed very rarely across donors, whereas some public TCRs were present in many individuals. Of the cluster scores, around 95% were above 0 in a later analysis, which found that TCRs clustered in the first cohort also tended to co-occur in the roughly 130 validation repertoires.

Libraries were made using the immunoSEQ multiplex PCR assay. As for how the authors treated the data: A statistical classification framework was developed to diagnose cytomegalovirus status using the catalog of TCR beta chain sequences. In its TCRdb copy, this immuneACCESS table keeps in-frame sequences only and misses some clones. Where compared with another copy, unresolved V genes explain less than half of these, and the others have no known cause. Clonal size and the V and J genes are those of that table, whereas D and trimming came from the DNA. The sample table lists fewer than 350,000 clones, more than 75% of them with a count of one. About 0.99% of the sample comes from the top ten. The V end loses 1 base and the J end loses 5 bases, and a stretch of 8 bases separates them. The CDR3 has 13 amino acids, counting the end cysteine and phenylalanine. Solely the CDR3 DNA is kept, with 39 bases framed from the first base. Taken from the germline V gene, the CDR1 and CDR2 loops are MGHRA and YSYEKL.

Donors formed part of the validation cohort, which comprised 95 to 150 subjects and was distinct from the first cohort of fewer than 750 subjects. The sequence was obtained from a woman in her late teens or twenties in good health and CMV-seronegative. The rearrangement joined TRBV4-1 to TRBJ1-1, with the D gene call left open. Sequencing input: PBMCs. The CDR3 amino acid sequence is: CASSQGRRTEAFF. The bases are TGCGCCAGCAGCCAAGGGAGAAGGACTGAAGCTTTCTTT.